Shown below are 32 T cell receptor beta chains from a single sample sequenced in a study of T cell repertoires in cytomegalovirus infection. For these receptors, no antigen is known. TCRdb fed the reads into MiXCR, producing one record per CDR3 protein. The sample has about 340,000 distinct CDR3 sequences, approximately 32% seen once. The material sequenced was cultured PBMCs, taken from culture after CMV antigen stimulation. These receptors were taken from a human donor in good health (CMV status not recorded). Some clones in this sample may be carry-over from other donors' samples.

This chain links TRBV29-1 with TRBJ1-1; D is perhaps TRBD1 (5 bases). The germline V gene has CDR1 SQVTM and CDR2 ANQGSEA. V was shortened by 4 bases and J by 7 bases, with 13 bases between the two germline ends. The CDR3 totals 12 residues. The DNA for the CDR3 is TGCAGCGTTGCCGGGGCAACTGGTGAAGCTTTCTTT. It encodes CSVAGATGEAFF.

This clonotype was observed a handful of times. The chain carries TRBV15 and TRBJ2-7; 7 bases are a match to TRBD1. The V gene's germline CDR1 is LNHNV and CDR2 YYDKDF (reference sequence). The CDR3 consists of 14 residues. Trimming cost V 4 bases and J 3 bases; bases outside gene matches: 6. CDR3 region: CATSKGARSYEQYF. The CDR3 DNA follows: TGTGCCACCAGCAAGGGGGCCCGAAGCTACGAGCAGTACTTC. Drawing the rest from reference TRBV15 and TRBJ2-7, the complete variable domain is DAMVIQNPRYQVTQFGKPVTLSCSQTLNHNVMYWYQQKSSQAPKLLFHYYDKDFNNEADTPDNFQSRRPNTSFCFLDIRSPGLGDTAMYLCATSKGARSYEQYFGPGTRLTVT.

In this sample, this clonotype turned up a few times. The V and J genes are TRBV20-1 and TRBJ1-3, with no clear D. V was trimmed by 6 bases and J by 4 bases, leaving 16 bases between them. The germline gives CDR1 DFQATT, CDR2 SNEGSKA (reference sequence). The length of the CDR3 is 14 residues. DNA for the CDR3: TGCAGTGCCCCCGGCGGGGTGCTCGGAAACACCATATATTTT. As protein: CSAPGGVLGNTIYF.

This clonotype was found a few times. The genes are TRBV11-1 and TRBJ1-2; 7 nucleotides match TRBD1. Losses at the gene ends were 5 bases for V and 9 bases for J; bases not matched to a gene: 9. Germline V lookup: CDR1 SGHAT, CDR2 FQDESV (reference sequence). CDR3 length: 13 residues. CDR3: CASSQDRVGRYTF. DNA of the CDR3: TGTGCCAGCAGCCAAGACAGGGTGGGACGCTACACCTTC.

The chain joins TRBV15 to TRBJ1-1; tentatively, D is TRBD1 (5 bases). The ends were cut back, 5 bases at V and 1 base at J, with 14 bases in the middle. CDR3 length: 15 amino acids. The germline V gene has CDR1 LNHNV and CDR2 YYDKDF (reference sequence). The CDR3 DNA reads TGTGCCACCAGCTCCACTCGGGACGGGAACACTGAAGCTTTCTTT. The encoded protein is CATSSTRDGNTEAFF.

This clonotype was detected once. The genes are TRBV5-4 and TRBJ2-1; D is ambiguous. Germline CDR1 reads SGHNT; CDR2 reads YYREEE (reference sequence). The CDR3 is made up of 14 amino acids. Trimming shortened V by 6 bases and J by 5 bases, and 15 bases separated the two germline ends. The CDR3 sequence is CASTPGGFNNEQFF. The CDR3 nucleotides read TGTGCCAGCACCCCAGGCGGTTTTAACAATGAGCAGTTCTTC. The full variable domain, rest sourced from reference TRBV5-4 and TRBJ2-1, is ETGVTQSPTHLIKTRGQQVTLRCSSQSGHNTVSWYQQALGQGPQFIFQYYREEENGRGNFPPRFSGLQFPNYSSELNVNALELDDSALYLCASTPGGFNNEQFFGPGTRLTVL.

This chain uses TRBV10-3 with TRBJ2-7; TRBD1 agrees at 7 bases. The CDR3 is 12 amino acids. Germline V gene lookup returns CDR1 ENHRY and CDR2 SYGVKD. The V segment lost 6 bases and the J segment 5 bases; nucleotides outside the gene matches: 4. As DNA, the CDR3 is TGTGCCATCAGAGAACAGGGGCACGAGCAGTACTTC. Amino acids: CAIREQGHEQYF.

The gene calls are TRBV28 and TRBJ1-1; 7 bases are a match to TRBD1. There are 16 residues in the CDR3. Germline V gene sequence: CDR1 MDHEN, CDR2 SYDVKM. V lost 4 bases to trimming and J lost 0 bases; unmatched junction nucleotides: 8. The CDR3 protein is CASSSYPQGLNTEAFF. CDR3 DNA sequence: TGTGCCAGCAGTTCCTACCCACAGGGGCTGAACACTGAAGCTTTCTTT.

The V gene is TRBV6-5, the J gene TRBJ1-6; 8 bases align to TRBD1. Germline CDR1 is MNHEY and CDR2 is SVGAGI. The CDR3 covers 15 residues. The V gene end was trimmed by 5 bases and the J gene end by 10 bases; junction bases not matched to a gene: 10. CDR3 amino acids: CASSLTGARGSPLHF. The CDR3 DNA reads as TGTGCCAGCAGTCTGACAGGGGCGCGAGGCTCACCCCTCCACTTT.

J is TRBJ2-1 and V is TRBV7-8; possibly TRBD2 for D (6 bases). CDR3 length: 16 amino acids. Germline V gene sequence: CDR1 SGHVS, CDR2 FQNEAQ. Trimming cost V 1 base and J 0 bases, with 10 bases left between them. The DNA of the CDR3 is TGTGCCAGCAGCTTAGACGGGAGTGGCTCCTACAATGAGCAGTTCTTC. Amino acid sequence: CASSLDGSGSYNEQFF.

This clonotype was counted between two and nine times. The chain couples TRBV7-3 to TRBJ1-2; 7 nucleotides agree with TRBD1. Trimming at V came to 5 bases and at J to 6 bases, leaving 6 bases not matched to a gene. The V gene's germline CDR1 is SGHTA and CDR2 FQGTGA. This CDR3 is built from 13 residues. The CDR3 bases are TGTGCCAGCAGCGTCCGACAGGGCGATGGCTACACCTTC. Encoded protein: CASSVRQGDGYTF.

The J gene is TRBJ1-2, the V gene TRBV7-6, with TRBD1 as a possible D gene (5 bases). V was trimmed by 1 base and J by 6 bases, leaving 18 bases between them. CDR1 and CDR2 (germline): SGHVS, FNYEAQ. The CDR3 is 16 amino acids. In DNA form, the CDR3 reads TGTGCCAGCAGCTTAGGTACCAGTGGGGGAATTGATGGCTACACCTTC. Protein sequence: CASSLGTSGGIDGYTF.

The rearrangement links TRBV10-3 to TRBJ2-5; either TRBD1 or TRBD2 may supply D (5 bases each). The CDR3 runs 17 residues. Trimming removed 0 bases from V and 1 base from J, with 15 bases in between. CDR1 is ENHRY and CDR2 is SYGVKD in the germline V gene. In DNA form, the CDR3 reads TGTGCCATCAGTGAGTCGATGGGACCGTTCTTCCAAGAGACCCAGTACTTC. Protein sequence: CAISESMGPFFQETQYF.

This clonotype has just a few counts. The CDR3: CASSFGRGRREETQYF. As DNA, the CDR3 is TGTGCCAGCAGTTTTGGCAGGGGAAGAAGGGAGGAGACCCAGTACTTC. The rearrangement uses TRBV12-3 or TRBV12-4 and TRBJ2-5; tentatively, D is TRBD1 (6 bases). The CDR3 spans 16 residues. Trimming pared 3 bases from V and 5 bases from J, leaving 19 bases between.

In DNA, the CDR3 is TGTGCCAGCAGCTTTCATACTTCCCCGACTACCTCCCCCGTGAGTGAGCAGTTCTTC. Residues: CASSFHTSPTTSPVSEQFF. The genes are TRBV11-2 and TRBJ2-1, with D possibly matching TRBD2 (5 bases). Trimming cost V 3 bases and J 9 bases, with 30 bases left between them. Per the germline V gene, CDR1 is SGHAT and CDR2 is FQNNGV. CDR3 length equals 19 residues.

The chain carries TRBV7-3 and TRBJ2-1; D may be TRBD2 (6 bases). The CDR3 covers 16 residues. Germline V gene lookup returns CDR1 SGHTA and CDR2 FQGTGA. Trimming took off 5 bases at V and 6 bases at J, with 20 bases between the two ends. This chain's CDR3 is CASSPSRDLTTNEQFF. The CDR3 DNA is TGTGCCAGCAGCCCTAGCCGGGACTTAACTACCAATGAGCAGTTCTTC.

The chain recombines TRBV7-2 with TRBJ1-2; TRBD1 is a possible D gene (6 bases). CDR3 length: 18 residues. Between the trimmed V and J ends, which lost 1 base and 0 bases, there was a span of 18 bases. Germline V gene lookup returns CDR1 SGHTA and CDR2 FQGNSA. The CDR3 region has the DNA TGTGCCAGCAGCTTAGAGGGGCGGGGGCGGGACTCTAACTATGGCTACACCTTC. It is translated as CASSLEGRGRDSNYGYTF.

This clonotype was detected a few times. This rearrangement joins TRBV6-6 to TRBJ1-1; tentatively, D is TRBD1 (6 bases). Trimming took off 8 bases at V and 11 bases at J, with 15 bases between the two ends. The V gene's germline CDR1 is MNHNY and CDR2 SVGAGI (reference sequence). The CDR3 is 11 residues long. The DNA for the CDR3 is TGTGCCAGCGGTCCGGGACACTGGGCTTTCTTT. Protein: CASGPGHWAFF.

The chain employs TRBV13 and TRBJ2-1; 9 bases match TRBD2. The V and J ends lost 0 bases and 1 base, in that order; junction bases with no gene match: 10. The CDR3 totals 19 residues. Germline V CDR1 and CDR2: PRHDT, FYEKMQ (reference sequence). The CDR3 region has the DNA TGTGCCAGCAGCTTAGGGGCGATAGCGGGAGTGAGTTCCTACAATGAGCAGTTCTTC. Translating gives CASSLGAIAGVSSYNEQFF.

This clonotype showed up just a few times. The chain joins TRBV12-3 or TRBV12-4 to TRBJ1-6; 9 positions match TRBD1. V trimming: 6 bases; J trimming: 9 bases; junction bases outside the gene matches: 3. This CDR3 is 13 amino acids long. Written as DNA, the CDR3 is TGTGCCAGCAGGGACAGGGGTCCTTCACCCCTCCACTTT. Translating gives CASRDRGPSPLHF.

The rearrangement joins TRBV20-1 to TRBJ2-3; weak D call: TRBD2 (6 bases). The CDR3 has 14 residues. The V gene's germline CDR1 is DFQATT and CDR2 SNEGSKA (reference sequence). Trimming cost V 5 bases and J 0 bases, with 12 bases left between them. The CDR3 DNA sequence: TGCAGTGCTGGTAGCGGCTATAGCACAGATACGCAGTATTTT. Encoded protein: CSAGSGYSTDTQYF.

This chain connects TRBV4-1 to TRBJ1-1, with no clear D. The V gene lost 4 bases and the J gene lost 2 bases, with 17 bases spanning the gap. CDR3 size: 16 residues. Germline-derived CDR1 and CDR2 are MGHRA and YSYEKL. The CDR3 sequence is CASSPLGMARNTEAFF. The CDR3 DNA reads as TGCGCCAGCAGCCCTCTAGGTATGGCGAGAAACACTGAAGCTTTCTTT.

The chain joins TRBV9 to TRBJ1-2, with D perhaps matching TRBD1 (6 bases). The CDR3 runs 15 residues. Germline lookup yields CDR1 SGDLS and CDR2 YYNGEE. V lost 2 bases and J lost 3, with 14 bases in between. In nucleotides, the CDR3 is TGTGCCAGCAGCGTCGATCCCAGGGGAGACTATGGCTACACCTTC. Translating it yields CASSVDPRGDYGYTF.

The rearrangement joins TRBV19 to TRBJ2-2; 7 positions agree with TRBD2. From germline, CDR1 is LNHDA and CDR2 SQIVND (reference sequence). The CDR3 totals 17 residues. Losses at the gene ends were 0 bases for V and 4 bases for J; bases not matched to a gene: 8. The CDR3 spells CASSIDFSGGLTGELFF. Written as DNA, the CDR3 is TGTGCCAGTAGTATAGATTTTTCGGGAGGCCTCACCGGGGAGCTGTTTTTT.

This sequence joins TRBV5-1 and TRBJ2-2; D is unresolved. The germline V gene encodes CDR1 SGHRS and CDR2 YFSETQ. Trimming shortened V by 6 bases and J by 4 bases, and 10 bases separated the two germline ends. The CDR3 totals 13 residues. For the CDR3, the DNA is TGCGCCAGCATCGGCTCGGGCACCGGGGAGCTGTTTTTT. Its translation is CASIGSGTGELFF.

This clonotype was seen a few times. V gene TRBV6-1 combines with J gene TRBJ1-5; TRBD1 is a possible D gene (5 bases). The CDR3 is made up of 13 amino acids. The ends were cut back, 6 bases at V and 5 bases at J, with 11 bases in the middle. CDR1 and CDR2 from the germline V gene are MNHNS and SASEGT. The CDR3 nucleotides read TGTGCCAGCAGGGGGGAGGGCGATCAGCCCCAGCATTTT. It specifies CASRGEGDQPQHF.

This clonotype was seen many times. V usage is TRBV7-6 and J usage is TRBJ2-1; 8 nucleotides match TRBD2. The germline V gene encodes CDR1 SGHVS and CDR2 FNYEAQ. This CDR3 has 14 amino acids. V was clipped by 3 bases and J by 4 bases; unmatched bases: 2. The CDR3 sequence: CASSFSGEYNEQFF. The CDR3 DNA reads TGTGCCAGCAGCTTTAGCGGGGAATACAATGAGCAGTTCTTC. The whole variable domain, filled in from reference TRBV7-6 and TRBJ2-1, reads GAGVSQSPRYKVTKRGQDVALRCDPISGHVSLYWYRQALGQGPEFLTYFNYEAQQDKSGLPNDRFSAERPEGSISTLTIQRTEQRDSAMYRCASSFSGEYNEQFFGPGTRLTVL.

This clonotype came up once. Here the CDR3 reads CASSQEGGVGGELFF. The CDR3 region has the DNA TGTGCCAGCAGCCAGGAAGGGGGCGTGGGCGGGGAGCTGTTTTTT. The V gene is TRBV4-2, the J gene TRBJ2-2; 7 bases align to TRBD1. CDR3 length: 15 residues. J lost 7 bases, V lost 3 bases, and 8 bases had no gene match. Per germline, CDR1 LGHNA and CDR2 YNFKEQ.

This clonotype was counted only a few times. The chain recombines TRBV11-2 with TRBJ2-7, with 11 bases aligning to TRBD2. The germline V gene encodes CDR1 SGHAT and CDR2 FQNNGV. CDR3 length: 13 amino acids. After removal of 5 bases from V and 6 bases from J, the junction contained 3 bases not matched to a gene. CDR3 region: CASSPSGGREQYF. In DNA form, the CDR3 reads TGTGCCAGCAGCCCTAGCGGGGGGCGCGAGCAGTACTTC.

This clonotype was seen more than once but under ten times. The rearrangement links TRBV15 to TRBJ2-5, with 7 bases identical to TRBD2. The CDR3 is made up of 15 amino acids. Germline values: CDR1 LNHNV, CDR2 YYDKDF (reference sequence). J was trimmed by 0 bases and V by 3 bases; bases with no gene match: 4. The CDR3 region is CATSRRLAYQETQYF. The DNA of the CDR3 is TGTGCCACCAGCAGGCGACTAGCCTACCAAGAGACCCAGTACTTC. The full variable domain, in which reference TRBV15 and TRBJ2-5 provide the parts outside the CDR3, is DAMVIQNPRYQVTQFGKPVTLSCSQTLNHNVMYWYQQKSSQAPKLLFHYYDKDFNNEADTPDNFQSRRPNTSFCFLDIRSPGLGDTAMYLCATSRRLAYQETQYFGPGTRLLVL.

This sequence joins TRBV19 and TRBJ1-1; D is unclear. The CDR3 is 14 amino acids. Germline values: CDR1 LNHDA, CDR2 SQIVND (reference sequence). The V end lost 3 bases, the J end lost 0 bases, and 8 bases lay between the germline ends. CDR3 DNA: TGTGCCAGTAGTATCCTCCCTATGAACACTGAAGCTTTCTTT. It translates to CASSILPMNTEAFF.

CDR3 amino acids: CASSPRQGPNEQFF. CDR3 bases: TGTGCCAGCAGTCCTCGCCAGGGTCCTAATGAGCAGTTCTTC. This chain joins TRBV28 and TRBJ2-1, with D possibly TRBD1 on 5 matching bases. V was trimmed by 5 bases and J by 7 bases, leaving 15 bases between them. CDR3 length equals 14 residues. Looked up from germline, CDR1 is MDHEN and CDR2 is SYDVKM.